A selection of T cell receptor beta chains follows, all from one sample in a study of blood T cell repertoires in COVID-19. TCRdb's copy holds only in-frame clones and misses some; the assay was immunoSEQ multiplex PCR. The profile covers tens of thousands of clones, with 81% appearing a single time and approximately 20% taken by the ten largest. Sequenced: peripheral blood. These receptors originate from a woman older than 75 with COVID-19, enrolled during active disease. The CDR3 runs from the conserved cysteine through the conserved F or W. A D gene is named only where the DNA matches it firmly. Clone size is not always given. Where it is, it says once, few, many or a class for expanded clones.

CDR3: CASSSTGDRGSPLHF
DNA: TGTGCCAGCAGCTCAACAGGGGACAGGGGTTCACCCCTCCACTTT
D: TRBD1
J: TRBJ1-6
V: TRBV14
size: NA

CDR3: CASGLVLGSGSSYNEQFF
DNA: TGTGCTAGTGGTTTGGTACTTGGTAGCGGGAGCTCCTACAATGAGCAGTTCTTC
D: TRBD2
J: TRBJ2-1
V: TRBV12-5
size: few

CDR3: CASSRPQGAIGTDTQYF
DNA: TGTGCCAGCAGTCGACCCCAGGGGGCGATTGGGACAGATACGCAGTATTTT
D: TRBD1
J: TRBJ2-3
V: TRBV28
size: NA

CDR3: CASGMDRGLTDTF
DNA: TGCGCCAGCGGAATGGACAGGGGGCTCACAGACACCTTC
D: TRBD1
J: TRBJ1-2
V: TRBV4-1
size: NA

CDR3: CASSARGLGNTIYF
DNA: TGTGCCAGCAGTGCCAGGGGGCTGGGAAACACCATATATTTT
D: TRBD1
J: TRBJ1-3
V: TRBV2
size: few

CDR3: CASSNRAGNTEAFF
DNA: TGTGCCAGCAGCAATCGGGCGGGGAACACTGAAGCTTTCTTT
D: NA
J: TRBJ1-1
V: TRBV3-1/TRBV3-2
size: NA

CDR3: CSSADGGETQYF
DNA: TGCAGCTCCGCGGACGGGGGGGAGACCCAGTACTTC
D: TRBD2
J: TRBJ2-5
V: TRBV29-1
size: few

CDR3: CASRPGSSVGEQYF
DNA: TGTGCCAGCAGGCCGGGTTCTAGCGTGGGCGAGCAGTACTTC
D: NA
J: TRBJ2-7
V: TRBV7-2
size: NA

CDR3: CASSQGGHPPTGELFF
DNA: TGTGCCAGCAGCCAAGGTGGCCACCCACCCACCGGGGAGCTGTTTTTT
D: NA
J: TRBJ2-2
V: TRBV3-1/TRBV3-2
size: NA

CDR3: CASNGGRGTTEAFF
DNA: TGTGCCAGTAATGGGGGCAGGGGGACGACTGAAGCTTTCTTT
D: TRBD1
J: TRBJ1-1
V: TRBV19
size: NA

CDR3: CASSPPARAAEAFF
DNA: TGTGCCAGCTCACCGCCGGCCAGGGCCGCTGAAGCTTTCTTT
D: NA
J: TRBJ1-1
V: TRBV18
size: NA

CDR3: CASSTGQGSEKLFF
DNA: TGCGCCAGCAGCACGGGACAGGGTAGTGAAAAACTGTTTTTT
D: TRBD1
J: TRBJ1-4
V: TRBV5-1
size: NA

CDR3: CASSFDRVNSPLHF
DNA: TGTGCCAGCAGCTTTGACAGGGTAAATTCACCCCTCCACTTT
D: TRBD1
J: TRBJ1-6
V: TRBV7-8
size: NA

CDR3: CAWKKRGLGNTEAFF
DNA: TGTGCCTGGAAAAAGAGAGGACTCGGGAACACTGAAGCTTTCTTT
D: NA
J: TRBJ1-1
V: TRBV30
size: NA

CDR3: CASSLEFSVLYNEQFF
DNA: TGTGCCAGCAGCTTAGAGTTTTCAGTTCTCTACAATGAGCAGTTCTTC
D: NA
J: TRBJ2-1
V: TRBV7-2
size: NA

CDR3: CASSRTSGSRNGETQYF
DNA: TGTGCCAGCAGCAGGACTAGCGGGAGTAGGAATGGAGAGACCCAGTACTTC
D: TRBD2
J: TRBJ2-5
V: TRBV11-3
size: once

CDR3: CASSQGQPGETQYF
DNA: TGTGCCAGCAGCCAGGGACAACCGGGGGAGACCCAGTACTTC
D: NA
J: TRBJ2-5
V: TRBV7-3
size: NA

CDR3: CASSLQGASGNQPQHF
DNA: TGTGCCAGCTCCCTACAGGGGGCTAGTGGCAATCAGCCCCAGCATTTT
D: TRBD1
J: TRBJ1-5
V: TRBV18
size: NA

CDR3: CASSLVMAGGSQPQHF
DNA: TGTGCCAGCAGCTTAGTAATGGCGGGGGGCAGTCAGCCCCAGCATTTT
D: NA
J: TRBJ1-5
V: TRBV7-9
size: NA

CDR3: CASSLQMTGELFF
DNA: TGTGCCAGCAGCTTACAAATGACCGGGGAGCTGTTTTTT
D: NA
J: TRBJ2-2
V: TRBV7-2
size: NA

CDR3: CASSLSSGSGEQFF
DNA: TGTGCCAGCAGCCTTTCTAGCGGGAGTGGGGAGCAGTTCTTC
D: TRBD2
J: TRBJ2-1
V: TRBV7-3
size: NA

CDR3: CASSTGGSREQYF
DNA: TGTGCCAGCAGTACAGGGGGCTCACGCGAGCAGTACTTC
D: TRBD1
J: TRBJ2-7
V: TRBV27
size: NA

CDR3: CASSRDYYEQYF
DNA: TGTGCCAGCAGCCGCGACTACTACGAGCAGTACTTC
D: NA
J: TRBJ2-7
V: TRBV4-2
size: NA

CDR3: CASSFTAGASTDTQYF
DNA: TGCGCCAGCAGCTTCACCGCGGGGGCTAGCACAGATACGCAGTATTTT
D: NA
J: TRBJ2-3
V: TRBV5-1
size: few

CDR3: CASSIALGTGALNYEQYF
DNA: TGTGCCAGTAGTATAGCCCTCGGGACAGGGGCCTTAAACTACGAGCAGTACTTC
D: TRBD1
J: TRBJ2-7
V: TRBV19
size: NA

CDR3: CASSPDGGGYGYTF
DNA: TGTGCCAGCTCACCCGACGGCGGGGGCTATGGCTACACCTTC
D: NA
J: TRBJ1-2
V: TRBV18
size: NA

CDR3: CATRGDSQAAFF
DNA: TGTGCCACCCGGGGGGACTCTCAGGCAGCTTTCTTT
D: NA
J: TRBJ1-1
V: TRBV7-9
size: once

CDR3: CASSDNTMAQYF
DNA: TGTGCCAGCAGCGATAATACTATGGCGCAGTATTTT
D: NA
J: TRBJ2-3
V: TRBV7-3
size: few

CDR3: CATSRARDRPNEQFF
DNA: TGTGCCACCAGCAGAGCCCGGGACAGGCCCAATGAGCAGTTCTTC
D: TRBD1
J: TRBJ2-1
V: TRBV15
size: NA

CDR3: CASSLGASGGGYNEQFF
DNA: TGTGCCAGCAGCTTAGGGGCTAGCGGGGGGGGATACAATGAGCAGTTCTTC
D: TRBD2
J: TRBJ2-1
V: TRBV7-8
size: NA

CDR3: CASSQDGLAGAFRHFSYEQYF
DNA: TGTGCCAGCAGCCAAGATGGACTAGCGGGAGCGTTTCGACATTTCTCCTACGAGCAGTACTTC
D: TRBD2
J: TRBJ2-7
V: TRBV14
size: NA

CDR3: CASSKPQGAIFISPLHF
DNA: TGTGCCAGCAGTAAGCCGCAGGGGGCTATTTTTATTTCACCCCTCCACTTT
D: TRBD1
J: TRBJ1-6
V: TRBV2
size: once

CDR3: CASSPRGALSGNTIYF
DNA: TGCGCCAGCAGCCCCCGGGGGGCTCTCTCTGGAAACACCATATATTTT
D: NA
J: TRBJ1-3
V: TRBV5-1
size: NA

CDR3: CASSLDSNYEQYF
DNA: TGTGCCAGCAGCTTAGACAGCAACTACGAGCAGTACTTC
D: NA
J: TRBJ2-7
V: TRBV7-6
size: few

CDR3: CASSETGTGGYTF
DNA: TGCGCCAGCAGCGAGACAGGGACTGGAGGCTACACCTTC
D: TRBD1
J: TRBJ1-2
V: TRBV4-1
size: few

CDR3: CASSIRQGWNTEAFF
DNA: TGTGCCAGCAGCATTAGACAGGGGTGGAACACTGAAGCTTTCTTT
D: TRBD1
J: TRBJ1-1
V: TRBV7-9
size: NA

CDR3: CASSHPGLAMATDTQYF
DNA: TGCGCCAGCAGCCATCCCGGACTAGCCATGGCCACAGATACGCAGTATTTT
D: TRBD2
J: TRBJ2-3
V: TRBV4-1
size: NA